Listed here are 26 T cell receptor beta chains from one sample, sequenced in a study of cytomegalovirus exposure and HLA in healthy donors. PCR involved 60 Vbeta and 13 Jbeta primers. Data came from immunoSEQ multiplex PCR; TCRdb stores just in-frame clones and leaves some out. Here the sample spans 150,000 or so clones, over 75% being singletons. The source material was PBMCs. The receptors were gathered from a man aged 35 to 55 in good health and CMV-seropositive.

This chain connects TRBV4-2 to TRBJ2-3; the match to TRBD2 covers 7 bases. Germline V lookup: CDR1 LGHNA, CDR2 YNFKEQ. The CDR3 is 19 amino acids. The junction had 15 bases not matched to a gene; V was cut back by 1 base and J by 2 bases. CDR3 residues: CASSQGQGFAGANTDTQYF. In nucleotides, the CDR3 is TGTGCCAGCAGCCAAGGGCAAGGGTTTGCGGGAGCGAACACAGATACGCAGTATTTT.

The rearrangement links TRBV27 to TRBJ2-3; D is uncertain. Germline V gene data show CDR1 as MNHEY and CDR2 as SMNVEV (reference sequence). With 4 bases removed from V and 1 base from J, the gap between germline ends came to 3 bases. The CDR3 covers 12 residues. As DNA, the CDR3 is TGTGCCAGCAGTTCTGGCACAGATACGCAGTATTTT. The encoded protein is CASSSGTDTQYF.

This clone was seen a handful of times. The chain has TRBV11-3 and TRBJ2-5; D ambiguous. Trimming pared 4 bases from V and 2 bases from J, leaving 2 bases between. The CDR3 sequence is 11 residues long. Germline lookup yields CDR1 SGHNT and CDR2 YENEEA. The CDR3 protein is CASSSQETQYF. The CDR3 bases are TGTGCCAGCAGCTCACAAGAGACCCAGTACTTC.

This clone has just one count. CDR3 sequence reads: CAISEQAQNVLTF. Here the CDR3 DNA reads TGTGCCATCAGTGAGCAGGCACAAAACGTCCTGACTTTC. V and J are TRBV10-3 and TRBJ2-6; unclear D gene. V was pared by 2 bases and J by 10 bases, with 9 bases between. The CDR3 extends over 13 amino acids. Germline V CDR1 and CDR2: ENHRY, SYGVKD.

This clone was seen a handful of times. This chain uses TRBV11-2 with TRBJ1-6, with a tentative D call TRBD1 (6 bases). Trimming cost V 6 bases and J 9 bases, with 18 bases left between them. The CDR3 totals 15 residues. CDR1 SGHAT and CDR2 FQNNGV come from the germline V gene. CDR3 in DNA: TGTGCCAGCAGGAGAGGGGGGGCCCGAAGTTCACCCCTCCACTTT. This translates into CASRRGGARSSPLHF.

V gene TRBV9 combines with J gene TRBJ2-2, with 10 bases identical to TRBD1. This CDR3 spans 16 amino acids. Per germline, CDR1 SGDLS and CDR2 YYNGEE. Trimming at V came to 0 bases and at J to 7 bases, leaving 6 bases not matched to a gene. CDR3 region: CASSVGTGGDIGELFF. The CDR3 coding sequence is TGTGCCAGCAGCGTAGGGACAGGGGGTGATATCGGGGAGCTGTTTTTT.

This clone has only one observation. The V call is TRBV10-3, the J call TRBJ2-3; 7 bases are a match to TRBD2. The CDR3 is made up of 14 amino acids. CDR1 is ENHRY and CDR2 is SYGVKD in the germline V gene. J gave up 4 bases and V 10 bases, and 11 bases lay outside the gene matches. CDR3 sequence (DNA): TGTGCCAGTGCCCCGGGACTACTGGCAGATACGCAGTATTTT. Its translation: CASAPGLLADTQYF.

The chain employs TRBV19 and TRBJ2-7; TRBD2 matches 7 bases. From germline, CDR1 is LNHDA and CDR2 SQIVND (reference sequence). CDR3 length: 15 amino acids. J lost 0 bases, V lost 6 bases, and 8 bases had no gene match. Here the CDR3 DNA reads TGTGCCAGTAGCAACCGCGGCGGGAGCTCCTACGAGCAGTACTTC. It translates to CASSNRGGSSYEQYF.

This clone was counted ten times or more. The chain uses TRBV6-4 and TRBJ2-1; D remains unclear. Trimming stripped 0 bases from V and 0 bases from J, with 9 bases between. Germline lookup yields CDR1 MRHNA and CDR2 SNTAGT. The CDR3 totals 16 residues. The CDR3 DNA is TGTGCCAGCAGTGACTCCGGCGGCGGCTCCTACAATGAGCAGTTCTTC. This codes for CASSDSGGGSYNEQFF.

The genes are TRBV4-1 and TRBJ2-3; the match to TRBD1 covers 9 bases. V lost 0 bases, J lost 4 bases, and 2 bases stayed unmatched. Germline loops: CDR1 MGHRA, CDR2 YSYEKL. The CDR3 is made up of 15 amino acids. In DNA form, the CDR3 reads TGCGCCAGCAGCCAAGAAACAGGGGGCGCAGATACGCAGTATTTT. It translates to CASSQETGGADTQYF.

This clone turned up a few times. The chain carries TRBV7-3 and TRBJ1-4; D uncertain. This CDR3 comprises 13 residues. CDR1 and CDR2 from the germline V gene are SGHTA and FQGTGA. Trimming removed 5 bases at V and 7 bases at J, with 11 bases between. CDR3 bases: TGTGCCAGCAGCCTAAGGCGAGGTGAAAAACTGTTTTTT. As protein: CASSLRRGEKLFF.

V is TRBV5-1 and J is TRBJ2-7; TRBD1 matches 8 bases. V shed 5 bases, J shed 6 bases, and the junction held 1 base outside the gene matches. Germline V gives CDR1 SGHRS, CDR2 YFSETQ. This CDR3 is 11 amino acids long. Here the CDR3 DNA reads TGCGCCAGCAGGGGACAGGTCGAGCAGTACTTC. Protein sequence: CASRGQVEQYF.

This chain joins TRBV11-3 and TRBJ2-1; 13 nucleotides align to TRBD2. Germline CDR1 and CDR2: SGHNT and YENEEA. The V and J ends lost 5 bases and 2 bases, in that order; junction bases with no gene match: 6. The CDR3 extends over 17 amino acids. CDR3 in amino acids: CASSPGLAGLTYNEQFF. As DNA, the CDR3 is TGTGCCAGCAGCCCGGGACTAGCGGGGTTAACCTACAATGAGCAGTTCTTC.

The chain is built from TRBV14 and TRBJ1-5; D ambiguous. The length of the CDR3 is 13 residues. Germline lookup yields CDR1 SGHDN and CDR2 FVKESK. Trimming shortened V by 4 bases and J by 2 bases, and 6 bases separated the two germline ends. CDR3 region: CASSPGGNQPQHF. The CDR3 DNA reads TGTGCCAGCAGCCCGGGAGGCAATCAGCCCCAGCATTTT.

The rearrangement joins TRBV7-9 to TRBJ2-5, with D perhaps TRBD1 (5 bases). The V gene lost 5 bases and the J gene lost 5 bases, with 12 bases spanning the gap. In germline, CDR1 is SEHNR, CDR2 FQNEAQ (reference sequence). This CDR3 is built from 13 residues. The CDR3 nucleotides are TGTGCCAGCAGCCCCAGGGAATGGGAGACCCAGTACTTC. Its translation: CASSPREWETQYF.

A few counts support this clone. The V call is TRBV5-4, the J call TRBJ2-7; 10 nucleotides align to TRBD2. The J segment lost 4 bases and the V segment lost 5 bases, leaving 3 bases of the junction unmatched. CDR1 is SGHNT, CDR2 YYREEE, per germline (reference sequence). This CDR3 comprises 13 residues. Here the CDR3 reads CASSYSGRYEQYF. The CDR3 DNA sequence: TGTGCCAGCAGTTATAGCGGGAGGTACGAGCAGTACTTC.

The V and J genes are TRBV5-1 and TRBJ2-6; no clear D gene. The CDR3 is 16 residues long. V was cut by 3 bases and J by 2 bases, with 12 bases left in between. Germline CDR1 SGHRS, CDR2 YFSETQ. CDR3 region: CASSSLSSTGANVLTF. In DNA form, the CDR3 reads TGCGCCAGCAGCTCCCTTAGTAGTACTGGGGCCAACGTCCTGACTTTC.

The V call is TRBV4-1, the J call TRBJ1-2; 7 nucleotides align to TRBD1. There are 15 residues in the CDR3. CDR1 MGHRA and CDR2 YSYEKL come from the germline V gene. The ends lost 4 bases at V and 3 bases at J; junction bases unmatched: 8. The CDR3 coding sequence is TGCGCCAGCAGCCCACAGGGGAGACCGGACTATGGCTACACCTTC. The encoded protein is CASSPQGRPDYGYTF.

This clone was seen a few times. The chain recombines TRBV2 with TRBJ2-2; 8 positions agree with TRBD1. V gave up 6 bases and J gave up 6 bases; unmatched junction bases: 9. This CDR3 comprises 15 residues. CDR1 SNHLY and CDR2 FYNNEI come from the germline V gene. CDR3 region: CASSEDRALAGELFF. Written as DNA, the CDR3 is TGTGCCAGCAGCGAGGACAGGGCTCTAGCCGGGGAGCTGTTTTTT.

This clone has more than one count but fewer than ten. V and J are TRBV5-4 and TRBJ1-5; D is perhaps TRBD1 (5 bases). Germline V gene sequence: CDR1 SGHNT, CDR2 YYREEE (reference sequence). V dropped 7 bases and J dropped 1 base, with 18 bases sitting between them. This CDR3 is built from 16 residues. The DNA for the CDR3 is TGTGCCAGCGGAGTTGATGGGGCTATAAGCAATCAGCCCCAGCATTTT. Translating it yields CASGVDGAISNQPQHF.

The genes are TRBV18 and TRBJ2-1; 9 bases fit TRBD1. The V segment lost 6 bases and the J segment 6 bases; nucleotides outside the gene matches: 6. There are 14 residues in the CDR3. From germline, CDR1 is KGHSH and CDR2 LQKENI. The CDR3 region is CASSHKDRGNEQFF. The CDR3 coding sequence is TGTGCCAGCTCCCACAAGGACAGGGGCAATGAGCAGTTCTTC.

A few counts support this clone. The chain couples TRBV30 to TRBJ2-7, with D possibly being TRBD2 (5 bases). CDR3 length: 12 amino acids. The germline gives CDR1 GTSNPN, CDR2 SVGIG (reference sequence). Trimming took 5 bases from V and 1 from J, leaving 9 bases between them. As DNA, the CDR3 is TGTGCCTGGCAGAGCGGTTCCTACGAGCAGTACTTC. Its translation is CAWQSGSYEQYF.

The chain has TRBV28 and TRBJ2-5; maybe TRBD2 (6 bases). Germline V lookup: CDR1 MDHEN, CDR2 SYDVKM. This CDR3 spans 14 amino acids. Trimming cost V 6 bases and J 2 bases, with 13 bases left between them. As DNA, the CDR3 is TGTGCCAGCAGCTTAGGGAGGAGTCAAGAGACCCAGTACTTC. Its protein is CASSLGRSQETQYF.

The chain has TRBV19 and TRBJ2-7; D not resolved. The CDR3 has 13 amino acids. Germline CDR1 is LNHDA and CDR2 is SQIVND (reference sequence). Deletions cut 6 bases from V and 4 bases from J, with 13 bases between. DNA of the CDR3: TGTGCCAGTAGACCCGGAACAGAGTACGAGCAGTACTTC. Its protein is CASRPGTEYEQYF.

V gene TRBV9 combines with J gene TRBJ2-1; 8 bases are a match to TRBD2. The CDR3 covers 15 residues. J gave up 4 bases and V 3 bases, and 6 bases lay outside the gene matches. Germline CDR1 SGDLS, CDR2 YYNGEE. The CDR3 here is CASSASGSSYNEQFF. The CDR3 DNA reads TGTGCCAGCAGCGCCAGCGGGAGTTCTTACAATGAGCAGTTCTTC.

This clone came up once. The chain has TRBV5-8 and TRBJ2-3, with a possible D match to TRBD2 (6 bases). V lost 4 bases and J 4 bases, leaving 10 bases between the germline ends. Germline values: CDR1 SGHTS, CDR2 YDEGEE. The CDR3 loop spans 13 amino acids. The CDR3 loop is CASSLTGADTQYF. The CDR3 DNA reads as TGTGCCAGCAGCCTCACGGGGGCAGATACGCAGTATTTT.